A single TCR beta chain is shown here with its context. This entry belongs to a study of blood T cell repertoires in COVID-19. This CDR3 region has 15 residues. Trimming took 1 base from V and 0 from J; bases not matched to a gene: 0. The germline V gene has CDR1 SGHVS and CDR2 FNYEAQ. Per the original methods: Amplifying reference gene primers gave estimates of nucleated cell counts. Some clones are missing from TCRdb's copy, which holds only in-frame ones; the method was immunoSEQ multiplex PCR. V, J and clone size derive from that table, while D and trimming were established from the DNA sequence. The sample has 200,000 to 300,000 clones; approximately 83% are singletons.

The chain couples TRBV7-6 to TRBJ1-3, with 7 bases lining up with TRBD1. This TCR was sampled from a man aged 25-45 years who had recovered from COVID-19. Specimen: peripheral blood. This CDR3 reads CASSLGTGSGNTIYF. The CDR3 coding sequence is TGTGCCAGCAGCTTAGGGACAGGCTCTGGAAACACCATATATTTT.